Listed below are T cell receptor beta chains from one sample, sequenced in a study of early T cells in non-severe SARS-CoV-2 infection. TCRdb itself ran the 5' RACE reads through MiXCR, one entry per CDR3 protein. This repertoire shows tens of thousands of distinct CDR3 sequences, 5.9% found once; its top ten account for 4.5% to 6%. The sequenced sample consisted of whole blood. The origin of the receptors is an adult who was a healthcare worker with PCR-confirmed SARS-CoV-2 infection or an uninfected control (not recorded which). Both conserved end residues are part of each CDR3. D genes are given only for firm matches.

CDR3: CASSYSTGGDGNTEAFF
D: TRBD1
V: TRBV6-6
J: TRBJ1-1

CDR3: CASSQGRLAKNIQYF
D: -
V: TRBV7-2
J: TRBJ2-4

CDR3: CASRPGLSPYEQYF
D: -
V: TRBV2
J: TRBJ2-7

CDR3: CASSEGSSGANVLTF
D: -
V: TRBV6-4
J: TRBJ2-6

CDR3: CASSTTRGPSYEQYF
D: -
V: TRBV10-1
J: TRBJ2-7

CDR3: CATREEGTTEAFF
D: -
V: TRBV24-1
J: TRBJ1-1

CDR3: CASSLVETSGSTGTDTQYF
D: TRBD2
V: TRBV7-6
J: TRBJ2-3

CDR3: CASSYGHLNTEAFF
D: -
V: TRBV6-5
J: TRBJ1-1

CDR3: CSVEGGGSTYEQYF
D: -
V: TRBV29-1
J: TRBJ2-7

CDR3: CAISESGRNEKLFF
D: -
V: TRBV10-3
J: TRBJ1-4

CDR3: CASSPRGTSGRMSTGELFF
D: TRBD2
V: TRBV7-3
J: TRBJ2-2

CDR3: CASSQQGGPYEQYF
D: -
V: TRBV7-9
J: TRBJ2-7

CDR3: CASSRVLRGTTDTQYF
D: TRBD1
V: TRBV14
J: TRBJ2-3

CDR3: CASSAQAGIGNQPQHF
D: -
V: TRBV6-1
J: TRBJ1-5

CDR3: CSVAGGQGVSADTQYF
D: -
V: TRBV29-1
J: TRBJ2-3

CDR3: CSASNYGYTF
D: -
V: TRBV20-1
J: TRBJ1-2

CDR3: CAISYGTAPYEQYF
D: -
V: TRBV10-3
J: TRBJ2-7

CDR3: CASTGTMNTEAFF
D: -
V: TRBV6-5
J: TRBJ1-1

CDR3: CASSSLEGDTQYF
D: -
V: TRBV27
J: TRBJ2-3

CDR3: CGVGGGYQPQHF
D: -
V: TRBV19
J: TRBJ1-5

CDR3: CASSQTGWETQYF
D: -
V: TRBV4-1
J: TRBJ2-5

CDR3: CASSQESWDTDYGYTF
D: -
V: TRBV14
J: TRBJ1-2

CDR3: CSVEEDRALEQYF
D: TRBD1
V: TRBV29-1
J: TRBJ2-7

CDR3: CASKESGNQPQHF
D: -
V: TRBV6-1
J: TRBJ1-5

CDR3: CASSFSGRGGNYEQYF
D: TRBD2
V: TRBV27
J: TRBJ2-7

CDR3: CAIRGLAGSYEQYF
D: TRBD2
V: TRBV10-3
J: TRBJ2-7

CDR3: CSARRGQETQYF
D: -
V: TRBV20-1
J: TRBJ2-5

CDR3: CSVEDKRIQPQHF
D: -
V: TRBV29-1
J: TRBJ1-5

CDR3: CASSEDRGQVRDTQYF
D: TRBD1
V: TRBV7-9
J: TRBJ2-3

CDR3: CASSSLTVPNTEAFF
D: -
V: TRBV5-1
J: TRBJ1-1

CDR3: CSVENPDLYEQYF
D: -
V: TRBV29-1
J: TRBJ2-7

CDR3: CASSRGGRTAGELFF
D: -
V: TRBV9
J: TRBJ2-2

CDR3: CASSGQIQETQYF
D: -
V: TRBV10-1
J: TRBJ2-5

CDR3: CASSSGQPNTEAFF
D: TRBD1
V: TRBV7-8
J: TRBJ1-1

CDR3: CASSLDHPRPYEQYF
D: -
V: TRBV5-1
J: TRBJ2-7

CDR3: CASSFSGTSGFYEQYF
D: TRBD2
V: TRBV28
J: TRBJ2-7

CDR3: CASKLAGRREQFF
D: TRBD2
V: TRBV2
J: TRBJ2-1

CDR3: CAWSDNPEVGEQF
D: -
V: TRBV30
J: TRBJ2-1

CDR3: CASRRGGAYNEQFF
D: TRBD2
V: TRBV11-1
J: TRBJ2-1

CDR3: CASSQDSQGLQPQHF
D: -
V: TRBV4-1
J: TRBJ1-5

CDR3: CASSRTGSSYEQYF
D: -
V: TRBV7-2
J: TRBJ2-7

CDR3: CASSPRPRAGSYNEQFF
D: -
V: TRBV7-3
J: TRBJ2-1

CDR3: CASGKQGGNTEAFF
D: TRBD1
V: TRBV7-9
J: TRBJ1-1

CDR3: CASSIEAGGYEQYF
D: TRBD2
V: TRBV19
J: TRBJ2-7

CDR3: CSVYRGRTDTQYF
D: TRBD1
V: TRBV29-1
J: TRBJ2-3

CDR3: CSAVGLAGLAKNIQYF
D: TRBD2
V: TRBV20-1
J: TRBJ2-4

CDR3: CSVDSGRTEAFF
D: -
V: TRBV29-1
J: TRBJ1-1

CDR3: CAISEGGSKETQYF
D: TRBD2
V: TRBV10-3
J: TRBJ2-5

CDR3: CSVGRPSGSYNEQFF
D: TRBD2
V: TRBV29-1
J: TRBJ2-1

CDR3: CASIPGLLYNEQFF
D: TRBD2
V: TRBV6-6
J: TRBJ2-1

CDR3: CASSLAGQTNEKLFF
D: TRBD1
V: TRBV7-8
J: TRBJ1-4